The following is a T cell receptor beta chain sequence with its context. Its cognate antigen is unknown. This entry belongs to a study of a mutant IDH1 vaccine in newly diagnosed glioma. On the study more broadly: Patients were started on vaccination 4-6 weeks after radiotherapy alone, or with temozolomide cycles.

The CDR3 extends over 17 amino acids. Germline V gene sequence: CDR1 SGHVS, CDR2 FNYEAQ. After removal of 5 bases from V and 4 bases from J, the junction contained 16 bases not matched to a gene. Generated by immunoSEQ multiplex PCR, the TCRdb table keeps only in-frame clones and is missing some. This table has 55,000 to 65,000 clones, over 70% appearing once. Time point indicated: week 47, end of study. A single vaccine dose contained 300 ug of mutant IDH1 20-mer peptide, and topical imiquimod was used with it. The chain carries TRBV7-6 and TRBJ1-1; TRBD1 matches at 7 bases. Sequenced here: PBMCs, sampled from a glioma patient whose treatment included an IDH1 peptide vaccine. This receptor was obtained from a man aged 45 to 65 with glioma. In DNA, the CDR3 is TGTGCCAGCAGCAAAGAACTCCTGTCAGGGGGGGGCACTGAAGCTTTCTTT. It translates to CASSKELLSGGGTEAFF.